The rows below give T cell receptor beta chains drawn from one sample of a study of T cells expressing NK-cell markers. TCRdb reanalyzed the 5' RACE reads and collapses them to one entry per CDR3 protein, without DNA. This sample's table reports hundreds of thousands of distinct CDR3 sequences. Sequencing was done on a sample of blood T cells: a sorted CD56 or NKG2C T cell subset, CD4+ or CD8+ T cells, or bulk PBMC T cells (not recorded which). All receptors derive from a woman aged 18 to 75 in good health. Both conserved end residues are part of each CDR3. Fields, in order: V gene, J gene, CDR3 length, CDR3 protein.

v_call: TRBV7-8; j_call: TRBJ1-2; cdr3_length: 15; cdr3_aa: CASSLASDPNYGYTF
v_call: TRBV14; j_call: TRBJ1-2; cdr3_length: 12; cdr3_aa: CASSPNYYGYTF
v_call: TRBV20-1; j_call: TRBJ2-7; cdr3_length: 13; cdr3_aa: CSARILAAYEQYF
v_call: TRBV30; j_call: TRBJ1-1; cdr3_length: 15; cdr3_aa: CAWSGLAGANTEAFF
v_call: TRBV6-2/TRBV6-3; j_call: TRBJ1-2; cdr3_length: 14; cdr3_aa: CASSRQGAAYGYTF
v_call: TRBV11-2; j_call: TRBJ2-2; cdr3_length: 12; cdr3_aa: CASSWVHGELFF
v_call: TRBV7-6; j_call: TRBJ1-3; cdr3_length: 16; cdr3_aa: CASSPQGSNSGNTIYF
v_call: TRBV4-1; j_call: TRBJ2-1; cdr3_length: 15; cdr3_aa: CASSQEGYTLDEQFF
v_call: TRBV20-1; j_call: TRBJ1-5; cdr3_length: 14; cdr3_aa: CSASGGDGPETQHF
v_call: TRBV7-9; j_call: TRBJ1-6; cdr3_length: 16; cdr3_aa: CASSLSWRAGGSPLHF
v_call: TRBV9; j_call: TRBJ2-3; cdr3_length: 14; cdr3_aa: CASSVSGRGDTQYF
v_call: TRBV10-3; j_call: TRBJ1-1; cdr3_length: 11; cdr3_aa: CAIKGDTEAFF
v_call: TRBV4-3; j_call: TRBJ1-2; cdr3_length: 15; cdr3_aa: CASSQDPRGDYGYTF
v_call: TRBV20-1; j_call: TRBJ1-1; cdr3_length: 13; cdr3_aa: CSAPRTVNTEAFF
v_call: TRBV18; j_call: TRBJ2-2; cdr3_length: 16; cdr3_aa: CASHPSSGGYTGELFF
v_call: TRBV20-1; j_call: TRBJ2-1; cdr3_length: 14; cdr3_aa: CSAGRSGRAGEQFF
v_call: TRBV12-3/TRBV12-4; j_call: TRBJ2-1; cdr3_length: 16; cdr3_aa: CASSPRSRTGENEQFF
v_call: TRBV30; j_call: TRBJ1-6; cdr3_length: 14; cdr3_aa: CAWGVAFEGVHLHF
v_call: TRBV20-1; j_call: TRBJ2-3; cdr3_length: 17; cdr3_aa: CSAPGLGRATTTDTQYF
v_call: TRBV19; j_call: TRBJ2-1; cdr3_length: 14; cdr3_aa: CASSIDRLENEQFF
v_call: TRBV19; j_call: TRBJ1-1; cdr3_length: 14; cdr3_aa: CASTSGRRNTEAFF
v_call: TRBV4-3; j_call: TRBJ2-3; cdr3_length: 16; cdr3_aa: CASSQDGSGVTDTQYF
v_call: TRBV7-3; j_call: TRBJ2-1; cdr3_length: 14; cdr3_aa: CASSAGTINNEQFF
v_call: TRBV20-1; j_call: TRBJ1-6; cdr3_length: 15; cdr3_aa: CSARAGGGYNSPLHF
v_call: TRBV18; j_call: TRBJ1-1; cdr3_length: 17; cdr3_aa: CASSLYGGLSGNTEAFF
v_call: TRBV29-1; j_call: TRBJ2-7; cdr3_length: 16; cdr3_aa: CSVEFPGLAGVYEQYF
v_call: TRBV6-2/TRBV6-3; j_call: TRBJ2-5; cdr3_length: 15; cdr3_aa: CASSPIPGLRETQYF
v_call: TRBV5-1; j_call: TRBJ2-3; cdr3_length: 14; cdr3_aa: CASSLLAGGDTQYF
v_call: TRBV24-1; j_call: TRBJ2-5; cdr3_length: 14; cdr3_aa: CATSDYENVETQYF
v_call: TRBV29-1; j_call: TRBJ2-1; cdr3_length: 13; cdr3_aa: CSVFRGAGNEQFF
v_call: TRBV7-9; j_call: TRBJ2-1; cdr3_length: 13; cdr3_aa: CASSPTYGNEQFF
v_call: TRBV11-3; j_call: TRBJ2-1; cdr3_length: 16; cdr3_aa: CASSPLAGAPGNEQFF
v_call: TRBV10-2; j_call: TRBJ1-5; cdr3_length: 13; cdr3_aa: CASSGGVGQPQHF
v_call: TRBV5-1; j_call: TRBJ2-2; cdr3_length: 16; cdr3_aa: CASSLAWEWGTGELFF
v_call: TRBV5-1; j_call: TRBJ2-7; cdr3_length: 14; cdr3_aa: CASSLTPGGLGQYF
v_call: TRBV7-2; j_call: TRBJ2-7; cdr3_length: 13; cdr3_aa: CASSLARYYEQYF
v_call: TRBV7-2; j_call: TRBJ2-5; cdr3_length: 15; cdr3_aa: CASSLARQMMETQYF
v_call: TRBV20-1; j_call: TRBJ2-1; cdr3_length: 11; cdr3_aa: CSAREGIEQFF
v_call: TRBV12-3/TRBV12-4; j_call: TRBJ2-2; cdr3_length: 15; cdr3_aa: CASSITSTGAGELFF
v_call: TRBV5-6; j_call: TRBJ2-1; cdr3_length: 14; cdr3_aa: CASSPTGLINEQFF
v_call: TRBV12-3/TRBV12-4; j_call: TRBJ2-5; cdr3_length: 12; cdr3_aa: CASSLVGGTQYF
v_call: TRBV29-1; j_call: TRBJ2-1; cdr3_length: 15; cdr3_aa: CSVDVAAGNYNEQFF
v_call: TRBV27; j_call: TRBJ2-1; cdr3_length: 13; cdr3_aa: CASRNNHYNEQFF
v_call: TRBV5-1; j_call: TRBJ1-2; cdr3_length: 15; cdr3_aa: CASFAGPGLNYGYTF
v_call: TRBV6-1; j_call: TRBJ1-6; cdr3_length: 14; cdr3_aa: CASSDGVISSPLHF
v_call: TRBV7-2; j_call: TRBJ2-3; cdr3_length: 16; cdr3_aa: CASSPPLAGAWDTQYF
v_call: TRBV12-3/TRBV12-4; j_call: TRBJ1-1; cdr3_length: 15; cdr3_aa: CASSSDRDGNTEAFF
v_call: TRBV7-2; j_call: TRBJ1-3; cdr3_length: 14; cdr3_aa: CASKAGHSGNTIYF
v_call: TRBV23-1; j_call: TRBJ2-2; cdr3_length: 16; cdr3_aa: CASSQSRQGWTGELFF
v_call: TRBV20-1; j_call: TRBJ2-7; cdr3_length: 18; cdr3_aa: CSAGKRRGAGSTPYEQYF
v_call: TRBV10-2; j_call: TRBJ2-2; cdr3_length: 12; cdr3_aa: CASRSQVGELFF